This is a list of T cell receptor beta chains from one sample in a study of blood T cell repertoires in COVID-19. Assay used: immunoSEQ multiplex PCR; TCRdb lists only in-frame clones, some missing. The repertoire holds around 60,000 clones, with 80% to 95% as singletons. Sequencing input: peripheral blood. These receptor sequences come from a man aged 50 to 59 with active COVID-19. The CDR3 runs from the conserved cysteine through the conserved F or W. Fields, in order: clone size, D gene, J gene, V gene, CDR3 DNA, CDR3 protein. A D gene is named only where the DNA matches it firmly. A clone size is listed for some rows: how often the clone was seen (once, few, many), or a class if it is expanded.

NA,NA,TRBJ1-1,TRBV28,TGTGCCAGCAGTTTAAGGAGTATCGTCATGAACACTGAAGCTTTCTTT,CASSLRSIVMNTEAFF
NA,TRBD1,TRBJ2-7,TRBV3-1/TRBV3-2,TGTGCCAGCAGCCAAGGGAGACAGGGGGCATACGAGCAGTACTTC,CASSQGRQGAYEQYF
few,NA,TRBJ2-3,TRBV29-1,TGCAGCGTTGAAAGGGGGACCGGGTATACGCAGTATTTT,CSVERGTGYTQYF
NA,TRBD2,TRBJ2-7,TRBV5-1,TGCGCCAGCAGCTTGTGGAGCGGGAGTAACTACGAGCAGTACTTC,CASSLWSGSNYEQYF
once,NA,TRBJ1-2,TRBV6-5,TGTGCCAGCAGTTCCTGGGGGGGGGTCTATGGCTACACCTTC,CASSSWGGVYGYTF
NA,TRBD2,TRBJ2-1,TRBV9,TGTGCCAGCACCCCAGGGAGCGGGGAGTGGAATGAGCAGTTCTTC,CASTPGSGEWNEQFF
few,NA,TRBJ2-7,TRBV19,TGTGCCAGTAGCGGACAGATAGGTGACGAGCAGTACTTC,CASSGQIGDEQYF
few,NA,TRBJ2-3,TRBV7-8,TGTGCCAGCAGTTACTCTCGGAGCACAGATACGCAGTATTTT,CASSYSRSTDTQYF
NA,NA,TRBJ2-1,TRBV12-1,TGTGCCAGCAGCTTAGGGGGCTTTGCCTACAATGAGCAGTTCTTC,CASSLGGFAYNEQFF
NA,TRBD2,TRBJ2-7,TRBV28,TGTGCCAGCACCATCCTCCGTAGCGGGAGAGGGTACGAGCAGTACTTC,CASTILRSGRGYEQYF
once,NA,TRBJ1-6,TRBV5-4,TGTGCCAGCAGCTTGGGGTCCGGGGGGAATTCACCCCTCCACTTT,CASSLGSGGNSPLHF
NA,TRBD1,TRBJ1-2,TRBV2,TGTGCCAGCAGTGGAGGGGGCGCTCTCGGCTACACCTTC,CASSGGGALGYTF
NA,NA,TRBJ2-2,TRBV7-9,TGTGCCAGCAGCTTAGGAGGGAACACCGGGGAGCTGTTTTTT,CASSLGGNTGELFF